Listed below are T cell receptor beta chains from one sample, sequenced in a study of blood T cells in healthy people across ages. TCRdb re-called the 5' RACE reads through MiXCR, storing one row per CDR3 protein. The table includes 1.5 million to 2 million distinct CDR3 sequences, roughly 32% detected once. Sequenced material: blood. Source of these receptors: a woman aged 25 to 39 in good health. Both conserved end residues are part of each CDR3. The D gene is left open where the match is weak. A clone size is listed for some rows: how often the clone was seen (once, few, many), or a class if it is expanded.

TRBJ2-3,TRBV27,few,-,TGTGCCAGCACCGAATTGGGGTCTAGCACAGATACGCAGTATTTT,CASTELGSSTDTQYF
TRBJ2-1,TRBV25-1,-,-,TGTGCCAGCAGTGAATCGTGGGGAGTTAGGTCGGCGGGGCGCTCCTACAATGAGCAGTTCTTC,CASSESWGVRSAGRSYNEQFF
TRBJ2-1,TRBV3-1,-,-,TGTGCCAGCAGCCAAGAAACCTTAGGCGGGAACAATGAGCAGTTCTTC,CASSQETLGGNNEQFF
TRBJ2-3,TRBV14,-,-,TGTGCCAGCAGCCAAGTGTCCGGACTTTCCACAGATACGCAGTATTTT,CASSQVSGLSTDTQYF
TRBJ2-6,TRBV2,-,-,TGTGCCAGCAGTGATAGTACATCAGGGGCCAACGTCCTGACTTTC,CASSDSTSGANVLTF
TRBJ2-5,TRBV4-2,few,TRBD2,TGTGCCAGCAGCCAAGAGCTAGCGGGAGCCGGGGAGACCCAGTACTTC,CASSQELAGAGETQYF
TRBJ2-5,TRBV5-1,-,-,TGCGCCAGCAGCCGGATTGGAGGGGCACAAGAGACCCAGTACTTC,CASSRIGGAQETQYF
TRBJ2-7,TRBV28,-,-,TGTGCCAGCAGTAACAGGGTGAACGAGCAGTACTTC,CASSNRVNEQYF
TRBJ2-1,TRBV29-1,many,-,TGCAGCGTTGAAATTCCAGCGGTGGTCTACAATGAGCAGTTCTTC,CSVEIPAVVYNEQFF
TRBJ2-3,TRBV20-1,many,-,TGCAGTGCTAGAGTACAAACGGGCGATACGCAGTATTTT,CSARVQTGDTQYF
TRBJ2-1,TRBV10-3,-,TRBD2,TGTGCCATCAGTGAGTTTATTAGCGGGGGATACAATGAGCAGTTCTTC,CAISEFISGGYNEQFF
TRBJ2-3,TRBV3-1,-,TRBD2,TGTGCCAGCAGCCAGCTTCCTAGCGGCCTCACAGATACGCAGTATTTT,CASSQLPSGLTDTQYF
TRBJ2-7,TRBV25-1,-,-,TGTGCCAGCAGTAGCTCTCCTACAGCTTACGAGCAGTACTTC,CASSSSPTAYEQYF
TRBJ2-5,TRBV7-9,-,-,TGTGCCAGCAGTCACGTTCCGGGACAAACCCAAGAGACCCAGTACTTC,CASSHVPGQTQETQYF
TRBJ2-5,TRBV29-1,-,-,TGCAGCGTTGGTAAGGGGAGGCAAGAGACCCAGTACTTC,CSVGKGRQETQYF
TRBJ2-6,TRBV12-3/TRBV12-4,-,-,TGTGCCAGCAGTTTGCAGGGGAGCTACTCTGGGGCCAACGTCCTGACTTTC,CASSLQGSYSGANVLTF
TRBJ1-2,TRBV7-8,-,-,TGTGCCAGCAGCCCGCACTTATCAGGGGATGGCTACACCTTC,CASSPHLSGDGYTF
TRBJ2-1,TRBV3-1,-,TRBD2,TGTGCCAGCAGCCAGGGGGGACTAGAGAATGAGCAGTTCTTC,CASSQGGLENEQFF
TRBJ2-5,TRBV5-1,few,TRBD2,TGCGCCAGCAGCAGTGGGACTAGCGGGACCCAAGAGACCCAGTACTTC,CASSSGTSGTQETQYF
TRBJ1-2,TRBV20-1,many,-,TGCAGTGCTAGAGCAAGCTATGGCTACACCTTC,CSARASYGYTF
TRBJ2-7,TRBV28,-,TRBD2,TGTGCCAGCACCCTCGGGACTAGCGGGTTTAATGAGCAGTACTTC,CASTLGTSGFNEQYF
TRBJ1-2,TRBV9,few,-,TGTGCCAGCAGCGTAGGAAACCCAGAGTCGCTCTCTTACGGCTACACCTTC,CASSVGNPESLSYGYTF
TRBJ1-6,TRBV3-1,few,-,TGTGCCAGCAGCCCAAAGGCGACCTATAATTCACCCCTCCACTTT,CASSPKATYNSPLHF
TRBJ1-1,TRBV7-9,few,-,TGTGCCAGCACCGACATAACCCCCCAAGCTTTCTTT,CASTDITPQAFF
TRBJ2-3,TRBV4-2,few,TRBD2,TGTGCCAGCAGCCAAGGCGGGAGTGGGACAGATACGCAGTATTTT,CASSQGGSGTDTQYF
TRBJ1-1,TRBV6-6,-,-,TGTGCCAGCAGCTTCCCCGGGGGGGGGAGCTCTGAAGCTTTCTTT,CASSFPGGGSSEAFF
TRBJ2-1,TRBV28,few,-,TGTGCCAGCAGTTTATTTACTAGTTCCGAGCAGTTCTTC,CASSLFTSSEQFF
TRBJ2-3,TRBV5-6,few,-,TGTGCCAGCAGCTTTTGGCAGGTAACCACAGATACGCAGTATTTT,CASSFWQVTTDTQYF
TRBJ1-2,TRBV11-2,-,-,TGTGCCAGCAGCGTACTGGCCCGTGGACAGAACTATGGCTACACCTTC,CASSVLARGQNYGYTF
TRBJ1-2,TRBV3-1,-,-,TGTGCCAGCAGCCAACACCCGACAGTCCCCGAGGGCTACACCTTC,CASSQHPTVPEGYTF
TRBJ2-6,TRBV6-1,few,TRBD1,TGTGCCAGCAGTGCCTCCAAGGGACAGGGCATCTCTGGGGCCAACGTCCTGACTTTC,CASSASKGQGISGANVLTF
TRBJ2-7,TRBV20-1,few,TRBD2,TGCAGTGCTGGACTAGCGGGAGGGCCGGGCTACGAGCGGTACTTC,CSAGLAGGPGYERYF
TRBJ2-3,TRBV19,-,-,TGTGCCAGTAGCGGGCCATTACCCGCAGATACGCAGTATTTT,CASSGPLPADTQYF
TRBJ2-3,TRBV7-2,-,-,TGTGCCAGCAGCTTAGACAGGTATACGCAGTATTTT,CASSLDRYTQYF
TRBJ1-1,TRBV30,-,-,TGTGCCTGGAGTGTACCACCGTTGAACACTGAAGCTTTCTTT,CAWSVPPLNTEAFF
TRBJ2-2,TRBV5-1,-,TRBD2,TGCGCCAGCAGCTTGGGCCGCGGTAGCGGGGTAACCGGGGAGCTGTTTTTT,CASSLGRGSGVTGELFF
TRBJ2-7,TRBV4-1,-,-,TGCGCCAGCAGCGAGAGGGACGGGTCCTACGAGCAGTACTTC,CASSERDGSYEQYF
TRBJ1-2,TRBV6-1,-,-,TGTGCCAGCAGTGAAGAGATTGAGGGTAAAGGCTACACCTTC,CASSEEIEGKGYTF
TRBJ2-3,TRBV28,few,TRBD2,TGTGCCAGCAGCGGGGGACTAGCGGGGCCCACAGATACGCAGTATTTT,CASSGGLAGPTDTQYF
TRBJ2-3,TRBV12-3/TRBV12-4,once,TRBD2,TGTGCCAGCAGATCCCAGGGACTAGCGAACACAGATACGCAGTATTTT,CASRSQGLANTDTQYF
TRBJ2-1,TRBV6-1,-,TRBD2,TGTGCCAGCAGTGTGCGTCGGGAGGTCCCCAATGAGCAGTTCTTC,CASSVRREVPNEQFF
TRBJ2-1,TRBV4-2,-,TRBD2,TGTGCCAGCAGCCAAGGGCATAGCGGGTTTTACAATGAGCAGTTCTTC,CASSQGHSGFYNEQFF
TRBJ2-7,TRBV30,-,-,TGTGCCTGGAGTGTACGTACGGGATCCCTGGCCTCTGAGTACTTC,CAWSVRTGSLASEYF
TRBJ1-5,TRBV7-8,-,TRBD1,TGTGCCAGCAGCGCCCGGGACAGGGAGGTCAATCAGCCCCAGCATTTT,CASSARDREVNQPQHF
TRBJ2-7,TRBV5-1,-,-,TGCGCCAGCACCATCGCAGGGGCCGGTTACGAGCAGTACTTC,CASTIAGAGYEQYF
TRBJ1-1,TRBV27,-,TRBD1,TGTGCCAGCAGTTATATGGGACAGCCGAACACTGAAGCTTTCTTT,CASSYMGQPNTEAFF
TRBJ2-1,TRBV9,few,-,TGTGCCAGCAGCGTAGTAGGGGTGGGGGCTAGCGGCCACAATGAGCAGTTCTTC,CASSVVGVGASGHNEQFF
TRBJ2-1,TRBV20-1,few,TRBD2,TGCAGTGCTCCCCCTAGCGGGAGGGCCGACGATGAGCAGTTCTTC,CSAPPSGRADDEQFF
TRBJ2-1,TRBV15,-,TRBD2,TGTGCCACCAGCAGAGATGGTACGGCGGGACTAGCGTCGAATGAGCAGTTCTTC,CATSRDGTAGLASNEQFF
TRBJ2-7,TRBV15,-,-,TGTGCCACCAGCATTGGAAGGGGGAACGACGAGCAGTACTTC,CATSIGRGNDEQYF
TRBJ1-2,TRBV9,-,TRBD1,TGTGCCAGCAGCGTAGGGGCAGGGGGCATTAACTATGGCTACACCTTC,CASSVGAGGINYGYTF
TRBJ1-1,TRBV5-1,few,TRBD1,TGCGCCAGCAGCTGGGGACAGGGACCCACTGAAGCTTTCTTT,CASSWGQGPTEAFF
TRBJ1-1,TRBV6-5,-,-,TGTGCCAGCAGTTACATAAGGCCAGGGCAGCACTGGAACACTGAAGCTTTCTTT,CASSYIRPGQHWNTEAFF
TRBJ2-7,TRBV20-1,-,-,TGCAGTGCTAGAGATCTGGTTGGCCCCTCCTACGAGCAGTACTTC,CSARDLVGPSYEQYF
TRBJ1-5,TRBV18,-,TRBD1,TGTGCCAGCTCACCTCAAACTCAGGGGGTCATCCACGACCAGCATTTT,CASSPQTQGVIHDQHF